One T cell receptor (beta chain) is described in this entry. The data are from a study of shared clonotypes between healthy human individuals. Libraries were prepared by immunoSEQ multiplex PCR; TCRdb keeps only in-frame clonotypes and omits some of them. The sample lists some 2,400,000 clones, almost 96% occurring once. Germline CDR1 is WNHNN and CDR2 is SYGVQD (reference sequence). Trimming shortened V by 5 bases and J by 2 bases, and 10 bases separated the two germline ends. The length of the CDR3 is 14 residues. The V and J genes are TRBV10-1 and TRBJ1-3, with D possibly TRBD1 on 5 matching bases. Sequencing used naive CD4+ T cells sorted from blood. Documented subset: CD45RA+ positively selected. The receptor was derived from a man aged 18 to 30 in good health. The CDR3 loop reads CASSPGLPGNTIYF. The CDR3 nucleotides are TGCGCCAGCAGTCCGGGACTCCCTGGAAACACCATATATTTT.